The source of this TCR beta chain is a study of blood T cell repertoires in COVID-19. Germline V gene data show CDR1 as LNHDA and CDR2 as SQIVND (reference sequence). J was trimmed by 1 base and V by 9 bases; bases with no gene match: 5. The CDR3 runs 15 residues. Libraries were prepared by immunoSEQ multiplex PCR; TCRdb keeps only in-frame clonotypes and omits some of them. The sample lists approximately 300,000 clones; roughly 90% were seen once. The sample comprised peripheral blood. V usage is TRBV19 and J usage is TRBJ1-6; 8 bases align to TRBD1. This TCR derives from a woman aged 45-65 years with active or convalescent COVID-19. CDR3 sequence: CASQDRGSYNSPLHF. The CDR3 DNA sequence: TGTGCCAGCCAAGACAGGGGTTCCTATAATTCACCCCTCCACTTT. The whole variable domain, filled in from reference TRBV19 and TRBJ1-6, reads DGGITQSPKYLFRKEGQNVTLSCEQNLNHDAMYWYRQDPGQGLRLIYYSQIVNDFQKGDIAEGYSVSREKKESFPLTVTSAQKNPTAFYLCASQDRGSYNSPLHFGNGTRLTVT.